This T cell receptor beta chain emerged from a study of T cell repertoires in cytomegalovirus infection. In its sample, this clonotype was seen a few times. TCRdb reprocessed the reads with MiXCR, giving one entry per CDR3 protein. The sample lists about 230,000 distinct CDR3 sequences, roughly 20% seen once, with roughly 20% in the top ten. Sequencing input: CD8+ T cells from PBMCs. The origin of this receptor is a human donor in good health (CMV status not recorded). Some clones in this sample may be carry-over from other donors' samples.

CDR3 in amino acids: CASSDTLLGSTEAFF. Written as DNA, the CDR3 is TGTGCCAGCAGTGATACCTTATTAGGGAGCACTGAAGCTTTCTTT. The V and J genes are TRBV6-6 and TRBJ1-1; D is unclear. V was trimmed by 5 bases and J by 4 bases, leaving 17 bases between them. Germline V gene lookup returns CDR1 MNHNY and CDR2 SVGAGI (reference sequence). This CDR3 spans 15 amino acids.